This T cell receptor (beta chain) was captured by sequencing in a study of identical twins. V was pared by 7 bases and J by 6 bases, with 26 bases between. The CDR3 runs to 16 residues. In germline, CDR1 is DFQATT, CDR2 SNEGSKA (reference sequence). A note on this clonotype: Its antigen is currently unknown.

MiXCR, run by TCRdb on the 5' RACE reads, gives a single entry per CDR3 protein. The data show hundreds of thousands of distinct CDR3 sequences, around 12% seen once. Healthy Caucasians supplied all donations. Study-wide findings and caveats: Clonotypes of the beta chain that were abundant in cord blood carried fewer insertions (memory repertoires showed none). Findings depended on cross-sectional statistics rather than tracking the same donors. Weaker excess sharing between twins was seen in beta out-of-frame sequences.

This same sample was also part of a study on yellow fever vaccine responses in identical twins.

This clonotype was obtained from a young woman in good health. Sequencing input: PBMCs. The rearrangement uses TRBV20-1 and TRBJ2-3, with D perhaps TRBD2 (6 bases). CDR3 region: CSVTELGGPAGDTQYF. In DNA form, the CDR3 reads TGCAGTGTTACCGAACTCGGAGGCCCCGCGGGGGATACGCAGTATTTT.